What follows is one T cell receptor beta chain and its context. The data belong to a study of blood T cells in healthy people across ages. PCR was performed a second time for about 6 to 11 cycles using a sample-barcoded 5' primer and a J-beta primer mix. The authors tagged each cDNA molecule using a template-switch adaptor with 12 random nucleotides. Every sample produced at least 3 million CDR3-containing paired-end reads. TCRdb reanalysed the 5' RACE reads using MiXCR and keeps one entry per CDR3 protein. The data show approximately 2,000,000 distinct CDR3 sequences, with about 39% seen just once and more than 20% held by the top ten. Trimming stripped 8 bases from V and 2 bases from J, with 12 bases between. The CDR3 spans 13 residues.

The rearrangement joins TRBV12-3 or TRBV12-4 to TRBJ1-2; the D is unclear. Material: blood. The receptor was derived from a human donor in good health. CDR3 protein: CASRSVLNYGYTF. In DNA, the CDR3 is TGTGCCAGCCGTAGTGTACTGAACTATGGCTACACCTTC.